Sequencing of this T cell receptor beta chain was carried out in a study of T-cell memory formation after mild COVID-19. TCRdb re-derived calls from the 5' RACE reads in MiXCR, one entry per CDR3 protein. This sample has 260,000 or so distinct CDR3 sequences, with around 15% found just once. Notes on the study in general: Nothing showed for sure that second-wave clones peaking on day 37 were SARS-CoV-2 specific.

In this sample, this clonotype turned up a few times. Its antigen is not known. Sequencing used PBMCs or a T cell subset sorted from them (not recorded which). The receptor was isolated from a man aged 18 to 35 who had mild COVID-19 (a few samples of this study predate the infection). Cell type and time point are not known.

CDR3 in DNA: TGTGCCAGCAGCCCTCCCGGGCCTCTGACGTGGGAGACCCAGTACTTC. Translated: CASSPPGPLTWETQYF. The rearrangement uses TRBV7-2 and TRBJ2-5; D unclear. The CDR3 is made up of 16 amino acids. V was clipped by 5 bases and J by 5 bases, with 21 bases between them. Germline CDR1 is SGHTA and CDR2 is FQGNSA.